These T cell receptor beta chains were read from a single sample in a study of response to subunit inactivated influenza vaccine. TCRdb used MiXCR to reprocess the RT-PCR reads, holding one entry per CDR3 protein. The sample shows some 800,000 distinct CDR3 sequences, around 21% of them seen only once. Sequencing was performed on PBMCs from blood, taken more than 4 days after vaccination. These receptors were taken from a man aged 45-60 years who received an inactivated influenza vaccine. CDR3s include the opening cysteine and the closing phenylalanine or tryptophan. The D gene is left open where the match is weak. Size is omitted from some rows. Given values are once, few, many or a class for expanded clones.

size,J,D,V,DNA,CDR3
many,TRBJ2-7,TRBD2,TRBV4-2,TGTGCCAGCAGTCCGGGGGGGGTAGCGGGAGGCCCTTTCTCCTACGAGCAGTACTTC,CASSPGGVAGGPFSYEQYF
-,TRBJ2-5,-,TRBV7-3,TGTGCCAGCAGCTTACCGAAGGGGACCCAGTACTTC,CASSLPKGTQYF
many,TRBJ1-5,TRBD1,TRBV12-3/TRBV12-4,TGTGCCAGCAGTTTATCAGGGGGGAGCAATCAGCCCCAGCATTTT,CASSLSGGSNQPQHF
-,TRBJ2-7,TRBD2,TRBV5-1,TGCGCCAGCAGCTTGCCGGGACTAGCGGGAGGGAAAGAGCAGTACTTC,CASSLPGLAGGKEQYF
-,TRBJ1-2,-,TRBV6-1,TGTGCCAGCACCCTGGCTCAGAGGGCCAATTGGTGGTATGGCTACACCTTC,CASTLAQRANWWYGYTF
few,TRBJ2-2,-,TRBV7-2,TGTGCCAGCAGCTCGGACCCAACCGGGGAGCTGTTTTTT,CASSSDPTGELFF
few,TRBJ2-1,TRBD2,TRBV7-9,TGTGCCAGCAGCTTAGACGGGAGGCCGGTTGATGAGCAGTTCTTC,CASSLDGRPVDEQFF
few,TRBJ2-1,-,TRBV12-3/TRBV12-4,TGTGCCAGCAGTTTAAGACTAGGCTACAATGAGCAGTTCTTC,CASSLRLGYNEQFF
many,TRBJ2-5,-,TRBV3-1,TGTGCCAGCAGCCGGGGGGCGCAGACCCAGTACTTC,CASSRGAQTQYF
-,TRBJ1-2,-,TRBV20-1,TGCAGTGCCCTCGGGGAGGGGTCCTATGGCTACACCTTC,CSALGEGSYGYTF
few,TRBJ2-1,TRBD2,TRBV4-3,TGCGCCAGCAGCCAAGATGGACTAGAGGGCTACAATGAGCAGTTCTTC,CASSQDGLEGYNEQFF
-,TRBJ1-1,-,TRBV25-1,TGTGCCAGCAGTGGTACGGGACGGAAAGACACTGAAGCTTTCTTT,CASSGTGRKDTEAFF
few,TRBJ2-3,-,TRBV5-4,TGTGCCAGCAGCCGCGACAAACCAGATACGCAGTATTTT,CASSRDKPDTQYF
few,TRBJ2-1,TRBD1,TRBV6-5,TGTGCCAGCAGTTCGTTCAGGACAGGGGACAATGAGCAGTTCTTC,CASSSFRTGDNEQFF
-,TRBJ2-7,-,TRBV3-1,TGTGCCAGCAGCCCTTTGGGGGGACGTGTTTACGAGCAGTACTTC,CASSPLGGRVYEQYF
-,TRBJ2-1,-,TRBV9,TGTGCCAGCAATGATGGTGCTAATGAGCAGTTCTTC,CASNDGANEQFF
-,TRBJ1-3,TRBD1,TRBV5-1,TGCGCCAGCAGCATCGGGACAGGGAGCTCTGGAAACACCATATATTTT,CASSIGTGSSGNTIYF
-,TRBJ2-2,-,TRBV6-5,TGTGCCAGCAGTTCGACTCTCCGGGTGACCGGGGAGCTGTTTTTT,CASSSTLRVTGELFF
-,TRBJ2-1,-,TRBV5-1,TGCGCCAGCAGCCCTAAGCCCGGAGGTGAGCAGTTCTTC,CASSPKPGGEQFF
few,TRBJ1-1,-,TRBV12-3/TRBV12-4,TGTGCCAGCAGTTATAAGGATTTGAACACTGAAGCTTTCTTT,CASSYKDLNTEAFF
-,TRBJ2-7,-,TRBV25-1,TGTGCCAGCAGTGGTACCAGGGGGGCGTACGAGCAGTACTTC,CASSGTRGAYEQYF
few,TRBJ2-5,-,TRBV6-2/TRBV6-3,TGTGCCAGCAGGACGCGGAAGGGACCCCAAGAGACCCAGTACTTC,CASRTRKGPQETQYF
-,TRBJ2-7,-,TRBV6-6,TGTGCCAGCAGTTTAGCAGCACTATGGGAGCAGTACTTC,CASSLAALWEQYF
-,TRBJ2-1,-,TRBV4-3,TGCGCCAGCAGCCCAGATGACAGCACTTATTACAATGAGCAGTTCTTC,CASSPDDSTYYNEQFF
-,TRBJ2-1,-,TRBV20-1,TGCAGTGTTACCCTTATTAGAACGCCCCACAATGAGCAGTTCTTC,CSVTLIRTPHNEQFF
-,TRBJ2-1,-,TRBV19,TGTGCCAGTAGTTCTGGCCTGATGGATGAGCAGTTCTTC,CASSSGLMDEQFF
few,TRBJ2-1,TRBD1,TRBV27,TGTGCCAGCAGTCCCGGCTGGACAGGGGTTTACAATGAGCAGTTCTTC,CASSPGWTGVYNEQFF